This TCR beta chain was observed in a study of cytomegalovirus exposure and HLA in healthy donors. Germline V gene lookup returns CDR1 SGHDT and CDR2 YYEEEE. Deletions cut 1 base from V and 2 bases from J, with 11 bases between. The CDR3 sequence is 15 residues long. Both 60 Vbeta primers and 13 Jbeta primers went into the PCR. The method was immunoSEQ multiplex PCR; TCRdb's version includes in-frame clones alone and lacks a portion of them. The table has 90,000 to 110,000 clones, 76% seen once. V usage is TRBV5-6 and J usage is TRBJ2-3; TRBD2 is a possible D gene (7 bases). The source material was PBMCs. This receptor was identified in a woman aged 50 to 60 in good health and CMV-seropositive. The CDR3 nucleotides are TGTGCCAGCAGCTTGTACCGGGGGGCCACAGATACGCAGTATTTT. This codes for CASSLYRGATDTQYF.